The 28 T cell receptor beta chains listed next were all sequenced from one sample in a study of breast tumors, draining lymph nodes, adjacent tissues. Breast cancer patients provided tissue from their axillary draining lymph nodes. TCRdb reprocessed the multiplex PCR reads with MiXCR, giving one entry per CDR3 protein. Of more than 200,000 distinct CDR3 sequences detected, about a third appear once; the ten largest clones hold about 1.4%. The sample comprised axillary lymph node tissue. The receptors here all came from a female donor with breast cancer. Some clones in this sample may be carry-over from other donors' samples.

Many counts were recorded for this clonotype. The J gene is TRBJ1-4, the V gene TRBV20-1, with D uncertain. The CDR3 is made up of 13 amino acids. Germline V gene data show CDR1 as DFQATT and CDR2 as SNEGSKA (reference sequence). V dropped 5 bases and J dropped 5 bases, with 12 bases sitting between them. This CDR3 reads CSALDTGNEKLFF. CDR3 nucleotide sequence: TGCAGTGCTTTAGACACGGGGAATGAAAAACTGTTTTTT.

Comments on this clonotype: A much bigger clone sits one base away, suggesting this may be a read error. The J gene is TRBJ2-5, the V gene TRBV5-8; possibly TRBD2 for D (6 bases). The CDR3 loop spans 12 amino acids. The germline V and J ends were trimmed by 5 bases and 7 bases, with 12 bases remaining between them. Germline V gene data show CDR1 as SGHTS and CDR2 as YDEGEE. The CDR3 spells CASSLGEATQYF. In DNA form, the CDR3 reads TGTGCCAGCAGTCTAGGGGAGGCGACCCAGTACTTC.

This clonotype was seen a handful of times. The chain is built from TRBV6-5 and TRBJ2-1; TRBD2 agrees at 11 bases. Unmatched junction bases numbered 13, after V lost 5 bases and J lost 1 base. The CDR3 consists of 19 residues. Germline values: CDR1 MNHEY, CDR2 SVGAGI. This CDR3 is CASSHGSGRADVSYNEQFF. The CDR3 DNA reads as TGTGCCAGCAGTCACGGTAGCGGGAGGGCCGATGTATCCTACAATGAGCAGTTCTTC.

This clonotype was seen at least ten times. The chain carries TRBV30 and TRBJ1-2; TRBD1 matches 7 bases. The CDR3 is made up of 13 amino acids. CDR1 is GTSNPN and CDR2 is SVGIG in the germline V gene (reference sequence). V lost 2 bases to trimming and J lost 8 bases; unmatched junction nucleotides: 8. CDR3 sequence: CAWSRGDRGGYTF. Here the CDR3 DNA reads TGTGCCTGGAGTAGGGGGGACAGAGGGGGCTACACCTTC.

This chain links TRBV7-9 with TRBJ2-1; D not resolved. Germline V CDR1 and CDR2: SEHNR, FQNEAQ (reference sequence). The CDR3 extends over 12 amino acids. Trimming removed 5 bases at V and 8 bases at J, with 10 bases between. CDR3 nucleotide sequence: TGTGCCAGCAGCAAACTCTTCCATGAGCAGTTCTTC. Encoded protein: CASSKLFHEQFF.

This clonotype was seen repeatedly, ten times or more. The chain uses TRBV6-1 and TRBJ2-7; tentatively, D is TRBD1 (8 bases). This CDR3 region has 14 residues. Germline assignment: CDR1 MNHNS and CDR2 SASEGT. Trimming stripped 7 bases from V and 2 bases from J, with 15 bases between. The CDR3 bases are TGTGCCAGCAAAGCGGGGACAGGAGCCTACGAGCAGTACTTC. This codes for CASKAGTGAYEQYF.

J is TRBJ1-6 and V is TRBV7-7, with D tentatively TRBD1 (5 bases). The germline V gene encodes CDR1 SSHAT and CDR2 FNYEAQ (reference sequence). The CDR3 runs 12 residues. The DNA of the CDR3 is TGTGCTGAGGACATAGATAATTCACCCCTCCACTTT. It translates to CAEDIDNSPLHF.

This clonotype was counted between two and nine times. This could be a read error, since a much larger clone is one nucleotide away. The chain has TRBV12-3 or TRBV12-4 and TRBJ2-5, with TRBD1 as a possible D gene (6 bases). The ends were cut back, 3 bases at V and 4 bases at J, with 12 bases in the middle. This CDR3 is 14 amino acids long. The CDR3 is CASSFAQGRETQYF. CDR3 coding DNA: TGTGCCAGCAGTTTCGCGCAGGGGCGAGAGACCCAGTACTTC.

V is TRBV9 and J is TRBJ2-6; tentative D call: TRBD2 (6 bases). Germline assignment: CDR1 SGDLS and CDR2 YYNGEE. The CDR3 extends over 17 amino acids. Deletions cut 0 bases from V and 0 bases from J, with 10 bases between. CDR3 protein: CASSVERRDSGANVLTF. In DNA, the CDR3 is TGTGCCAGCAGCGTAGAAAGGCGGGACTCTGGGGCCAACGTCCTGACTTTC.

This clonotype was seen many times. CDR3 in amino acids: CSARSRTSGSGGTQYF. CDR3 DNA sequence: TGCAGTGCTAGATCCCGGACTAGCGGGAGTGGGGGTACGCAGTATTTT. V and J are TRBV20-1 and TRBJ2-3; 13 bases match TRBD2. This CDR3 contains 16 residues. V lost 2 bases and J lost 8; bases outside the gene matches: 10. Per the germline V gene, CDR1 is DFQATT and CDR2 is SNEGSKA (reference sequence).

This clonotype was seen ten or more times. This chain uses TRBV7-2 with TRBJ2-2, with 7 nucleotides matching TRBD2. CDR1 and CDR2 (germline): SGHTA, FQGNSA. V lost 1 base and J lost 5; bases outside the gene matches: 4. The CDR3 length is 15 residues. The CDR3 reads CASSLVLAATGELFF. The CDR3 DNA follows: TGTGCCAGCAGCTTAGTTCTAGCGGCAACCGGGGAGCTGTTTTTT.

The table lists this clonotype with many counts. This chain joins TRBV5-8 and TRBJ1-2; a possible D gene is TRBD1 (5 bases). Germline assignment: CDR1 SGHTS and CDR2 YDEGEE. V shed 7 bases and J shed 5 bases, with 15 bases lying between them. The CDR3 runs to 13 residues. CDR3 amino acids: CASDRQPSYGYTF. As DNA, the CDR3 is TGTGCCAGCGACCGACAGCCGTCTTATGGCTACACCTTC.

Concerning this clonotype: The conserved final phenylalanine or tryptophan is absent from the CDR3, which likely points to a read error. The gene calls are TRBV12-3 or TRBV12-4 and TRBJ2-5; D is possibly TRBD2 (6 bases). The CDR3 consists of 12 residues. V gave up 1 base and J gave up 7 bases, with 7 bases separating them. CDR3 coding DNA: TGTGCCAGCAGTTTAGGGGGAGGGACCCAGTACTCC. Its protein is CASSLGGGTQYS.

This clonotype was counted at least ten times. A much larger clone is a single base away; this may be a read error. V and J are TRBV20-1 and TRBJ2-5; 8 positions match TRBD2. The CDR3 loop spans 14 amino acids. With 6 bases clipped from V and 7 bases from J, the junction kept 13 bases outside the gene matches. Germline V lookup: CDR1 DFQATT, CDR2 SNEGSKA (reference sequence). Here the CDR3 DNA reads TGCAGTGCCAACCCCGGGAGGGATGTAACGACCCAGTACTTC. It yields the protein CSANPGRDVTTQYF.

This clonotype was counted ten times or more. Likely a read error: the CDR3 ends without its conserved phenylalanine or tryptophan. Because the CDR3's place on the DNA is in doubt, the DNA is left out and the CDR3 is given as listed by TCRdb. The chain links TRBV20-1 to TRBJ2-7; the table calls TRBD2, which could not be checked here. 10 amino acids form the CDR3, both terminal residues included. Germline V lookup: CDR1 DFQATT, CDR2 SNEGSKA (reference sequence). The CDR3 region is CSASVGAVVL.

This clonotype has more than one count but fewer than ten. V and J are TRBV27 and TRBJ2-7, with 9 bases that match TRBD1. V shed 5 bases, J shed 2 bases, and the junction held 10 bases outside the gene matches. Germline V lookup: CDR1 MNHEY, CDR2 SMNVEV (reference sequence). CDR3 size: 16 residues. The CDR3 nucleotides are TGTGCCAGCAGTGTTAGCCGGGACAGGGCACCCTACGAGCAGTACTTC. Encoded protein: CASSVSRDRAPYEQYF.

This clonotype was counted at least ten times. The chain employs TRBV7-8 and TRBJ2-3; 8 bases match TRBD2. The CDR3 runs to 16 residues. J was trimmed by 6 bases and V by 5 bases; bases with no gene match: 13. Germline V gene lookup returns CDR1 SGHVS and CDR2 FQNEAQ. The CDR3 loop reads CASSLGTGRARDTQYF. The DNA of the CDR3 is TGTGCCAGCAGCCTGGGGACCGGGAGGGCCAGGGATACGCAGTATTTT.

At least ten counts were recorded for this clonotype. V is TRBV3-1 and J is TRBJ1-4; TRBD1 matches at 10 bases. The CDR3 loop spans 14 amino acids. The germline V gene encodes CDR1 LGHDT and CDR2 YNNKEL (reference sequence). V shed 5 bases, J shed 7 bases, and the junction held 4 bases outside the gene matches. The CDR3 DNA reads TGTGCCAGCAGCTGGACAGGGGGTAGTGAAAAACTGTTTTTT. It specifies CASSWTGGSEKLFF.

This clonotype came up many times. The J gene is TRBJ1-6, the V gene TRBV19; TRBD1 might be the D (5 bases). V was trimmed by 5 bases and J by 7 bases, leaving 12 bases between them. The CDR3 loop spans 14 amino acids. Germline loops: CDR1 LNHDA, CDR2 SQIVND (reference sequence). CDR3 sequence reads: CASSPGHLNSPLHF. Here the CDR3 DNA reads TGTGCCAGTAGTCCCGGACACTTGAATTCACCCCTCCACTTT.

This clonotype was seen ten or more times. The rearrangement joins TRBV5-4 to TRBJ2-1, with TRBD1 matching over 9 bases. CDR1 SGHNT and CDR2 YYREEE come from the germline V gene (reference sequence). The CDR3 contains 16 residues. The V segment lost 4 bases and the J segment 7 bases; nucleotides outside the gene matches: 12. The CDR3 nucleotides read TGTGCCAGCAGCATCGCCCCCGGGACAGGGACAAATGAGCAGTTCTTC. The encoded protein is CASSIAPGTGTNEQFF.

Only a few counts were recorded for this clonotype. This sequence may be a read error, since a much larger clone differs from it by one base. The chain links TRBV20-1 to TRBJ2-5; 8 bases match TRBD2. The CDR3 has 14 residues. Losses at the gene ends were 6 bases for V and 7 bases for J; bases not matched to a gene: 13. Germline V gene lookup returns CDR1 DFQATT and CDR2 SNEGSKA (reference sequence). Written as DNA, the CDR3 is TGCAGTGCGAGACCGGCGGGAGGTTTGGCGACCCAGTACTTC. This gives the protein CSARPAGGLATQYF.

At least ten counts were recorded for this clonotype. The rearrangement uses TRBV20-1 and TRBJ1-5, with 7 bases fitting TRBD1. The germline V gene has CDR1 DFQATT and CDR2 SNEGSKA (reference sequence). V lost 2 bases, J lost 0 bases, and 4 bases stayed unmatched. The CDR3 consists of 15 residues. This CDR3 is CSARRRTGSNQPQHF. CDR3 sequence (DNA): TGCAGTGCTAGACGACGGACAGGTAGCAATCAGCCCCAGCATTTT.

Of note for this clonotype: Germline is not matched at one junction end, which may reflect a read error. The CDR3 here is CASGLGSDTQYF. DNA for the CDR3: TGTGCCAGCGGTTTAGGGTCGGATACGCAGTATTTT. The rearrangement links TRBV27 to TRBJ2-3, with D unclear. CDR3 size: 12 residues. The germline V gene has CDR1 MNHEY and CDR2 SMNVEV (reference sequence).

This clonotype was detected many times. The chain uses TRBV19 and TRBJ2-7, with a possible D match to TRBD1 (6 bases). The CDR3 is 14 residues long. The germline gives CDR1 LNHDA, CDR2 SQIVND (reference sequence). Trimming cost V 7 bases and J 6 bases, with 19 bases left between them. CDR3 bases: TGTGCCAGTAAAGCGAGGGGGAATCTTCTCGAGCAGTACTTC. This translates into CASKARGNLLEQYF. The entire variable domain, with the rest obtained from reference TRBV19 and TRBJ2-7, is as follows: DGGITQSPKYLFRKEGQNVTLSCEQNLNHDAMYWYRQDPGQGLRLIYYSQIVNDFQKGDIAEGYSVSREKKESFPLTVTSAQKNPTAFYLCASKARGNLLEQYFGPGTRLTVT.

The rearrangement uses TRBV20-1 and TRBJ1-2, with D possibly matching TRBD1 (5 bases). CDR3 length: 16 amino acids. Germline V gives CDR1 DFQATT, CDR2 SNEGSKA (reference sequence). V was shortened by 3 bases and J by 8 bases, with 25 bases between the two germline ends. The CDR3, as DNA: TGCAGTGCTAGGCCGAGCGGGAGGGGAAATGAGCAAGGCTACACCTTC. Encoded protein: CSARPSGRGNEQGYTF.

This clonotype has a handful of counts. The V gene is TRBV7-9, the J gene TRBJ1-1; the D gene is possibly TRBD1 (5 bases). This CDR3 has 12 amino acids. Trimming left V 3 bases short and J 5 bases short, with 7 bases between. Germline loops: CDR1 SEHNR, CDR2 FQNEAQ (reference sequence). CDR3 in DNA: TGTGCCAGCAGCTTTTGGGGGACTGAAGCTTTCTTT. Its translation is CASSFWGTEAFF. Full variable domain (outside the CDR3, taken from reference TRBV7-9 and TRBJ1-1): DTGVSQNPRHKITKRGQNVTFRCDPISEHNRLYWYRQTLGQGPEFLTYFQNEAQLEKSRLLSDRFSAERPKGSFSTLEIQRTEQGDSAMYLCASSFWGTEAFFGQGTRLTVV.

This clonotype was counted a few times. A much more abundant neighbour one base away suggests this may be a read error. In this CDR3 the conserved last residue, phenylalanine or tryptophan, is missing, so a read error is likely. V gene TRBV19 combines with J gene TRBJ2-5; 10 bases map to TRBD1. This CDR3 contains 16 residues. Germline lookup yields CDR1 LNHDA and CDR2 SQIVND (reference sequence). V lost 5 bases to trimming and J lost 4 bases; unmatched junction nucleotides: 10. The CDR3 region is CASSDPGTGVAETQYS. In DNA, the CDR3 is TGTGCCAGTAGTGACCCCGGGACAGGGGTTGCAGAGACCCAGTACTCC.

The DNA for the CDR3 is TGTGCCACCAGTGACCTGGCGAGAGTAGCGGGGGCTTCTAGGGATGAGCAGTTCTTC. Translating gives CATSDLARVAGASRDEQFF. V gene TRBV24-1 combines with J gene TRBJ2-1; 9 positions match TRBD2. The CDR3 extends over 19 amino acids. From germline, CDR1 is KGHDR and CDR2 SFDVKD. Trimming removed 4 bases from V and 8 bases from J; junction bases left unmatched: 20.